This TCR beta chain appears in the sequencing data of a study of T cell clonality in common variable immunodeficiency (dated by TCRdb to between 2015 and 2017). The paper as a whole reports these results and caveats: According to the authors, finding the cause of the higher clonality in CVID would require sequencing the repertoires of T cell subpopulations. CVID subjects shared fewer TCRbeta clones with each other than healthy controls did (p < 0.0001). Even though DNA input was the same, control samples had an average of about 81,820 unique sequences each, compared with 30,000 to 40,000 in CVID samples. Increased TCRbeta clonality was found in CVID subjects compared with healthy controls (t-test p = 0.018), with the increase being most characteristic of about a third of subjects. CVID TCRbeta sequences reportedly showed fewer deletions and N-nucleotide insertions and lacked highly modified clones with 13 or more V deletions. Correlations of repertoire features with clinical complications were constrained by heterogeneity among patients within the CVID cohort.

Both CVID patients and healthy controls were predominantly of Caucasian heritage. From each donor, about 5 to 8.5 ml of heparinized peripheral whole blood was collected. TCRbeta CDR3 repertoires were sequenced from genomic DNA of adults with common variable immune deficiency (CVID) and healthy adult controls. The control group was made up of approximately 22 healthy adult volunteers (roughly ten male and 12 female) whose ages ranged from roughly 20 to 66 years, with a mean age of approximately 34. Diluted blood was density-centrifuged over Hypaque 1077 or Ficoll-Paque to isolate peripheral blood mononuclear cells. Genomic DNA was extracted from unsorted mononuclear cells by Qiagen column purification or by a centrifugation-based method. From its cysteine to its phenylalanine, the CDR3 spans 14 amino acids. The CDR3 was read in part: 33 bases, with the frame set at base 1. V is pared back by 4 bases and J by 7 bases, with 16 bases lying between the germline termini. The germline V gene supplies CDR1 SQVTM and CDR2 ANQGSEA.

For sequencing, equivalent amounts of genomic DNA were input from CVID and control samples. For every sample, a 60 bp segment covering the rearranged TCRbeta CDR3 region was amplified and then sequenced. TCRbeta amplification used the immunoSEQ assay, a bias-corrected multiplex PCR with high-throughput sequencing. As for the original processing: Every unique nucleotide sequence was considered a clone and was annotated with V, D and J genes, copy number and frequency. Sequences were labeled productive if in frame, and non-productive if out of frame or containing stop codons. As previously described, clonality was calculated on the basis of Shannon's entropy. The predicted amino acid sequences of productive clones were used to derive mean CDR3 Kyte-Doolittle hydropathy. Scaled V gene usage was hierarchically clustered using Manhattan distance and complete linkage with the R hclust function. Clone sharing by CDR3 amino acid sequence was assessed by resampling 12 repertoires per group over 100 rounds. The repertoires were searched for 70 published EBV-specific TCRbeta sequences and about 240 published CMV-specific TCRbeta sequences. A couple of CVID samples that yielded fewer than 10,000 sequences were excluded from the analysis, so approximately 38 CVID repertoires were retained. The source is immuneACCESS, and TCRdb retained only in-frame sequences with V and J called. Part of the clones is not carried over; for the studies checked, unresolved V genes explain less than half of this, and the remainder is unexplained. V, J and clone size are taken as reported in that table, and D and trimming were inferred from the DNA itself. In this sample the table shows 40,000 to 45,000 clones, and no singletons are among them. The ten largest clones add up to 2.5% to 3% of the sample.

This clone occurred many times. Its antigen remains unidentified. The read is 3 residues too short to cover the CDR3 end, so that end is filled in from the germline J gene. The rearrangement combines TRBV29-1 with TRBJ2-2, with TRBD1 tentatively as D gene (5 bases match). Sequencing was carried out using peripheral blood mononuclear cells. The origin of this receptor is a person between 18 and 75 years old in good health. The sequenced part of the CDR3 DNA is TGCAGCGTTGGCTTGAAAGGGGTCAACGGGGAG. Translated, this gives CSVGLKGVNGE. The whole CDR3 reads CSVGLKGVNGELFF.